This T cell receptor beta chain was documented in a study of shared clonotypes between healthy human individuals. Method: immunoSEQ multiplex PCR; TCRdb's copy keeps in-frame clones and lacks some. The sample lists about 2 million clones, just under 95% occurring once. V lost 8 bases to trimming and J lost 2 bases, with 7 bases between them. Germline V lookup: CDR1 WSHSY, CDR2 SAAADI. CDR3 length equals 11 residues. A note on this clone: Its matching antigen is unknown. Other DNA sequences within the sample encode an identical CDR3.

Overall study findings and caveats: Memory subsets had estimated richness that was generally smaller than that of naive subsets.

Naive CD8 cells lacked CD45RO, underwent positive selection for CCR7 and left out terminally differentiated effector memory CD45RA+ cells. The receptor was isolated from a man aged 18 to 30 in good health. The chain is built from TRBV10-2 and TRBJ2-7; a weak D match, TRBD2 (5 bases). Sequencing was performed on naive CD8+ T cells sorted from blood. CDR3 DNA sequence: TGCGCCAGCTCCGGGGCCTACGAGCAGTACTTC. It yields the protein CASSGAYEQYF.